This TCR beta chain was documented in a study of OX40 agonist ivuxolimab in advanced cancers. Study-level information: Patients in the trial were receiving intravenous ivuxolimab every 2 weeks, at doses of 0.01 to 10 mg/kg. Whole-study findings and limits: Among the least clonally expanded were partial responders at 0.1-3.0 mg/kg.

CDR3 length: 16 amino acids. The J segment lost 2 bases and the V segment lost 3 bases, leaving 6 bases of the junction unmatched. CDR1 is SSHAT, CDR2 FNYEAQ, per germline (reference sequence). Generated by immunoSEQ multiplex PCR, the TCRdb table keeps only in-frame clones and is missing some. The table has 45,000 to 65,000 clones, approximately 87% seen once. As regards this clone: No antigen is known for it.

The sequence was obtained from an adult with an advanced solid tumor such as melanoma, head and neck, liver or kidney cancer. The specimen was CD4+ or CD8+ T cells sorted from blood, collected in a trial of the OX40 agonist ivuxolimab. The chain recombines TRBV7-7 with TRBJ2-3, with 9 bases that match TRBD2. The CDR3 DNA is TGTGCCAGCAGCTTGGGCCTAGCGGGGACCACAGATACGCAGTATTTT. Translation gives CASSLGLAGTTDTQYF.